This TCR beta chain came from a study of tumor-infiltrating lymphocytes in primary liver carcinoma (dated by TCRdb to about 2017). With respect to the entire study: Between late 2015 and early 2016, 4 or 5 patients in China with histopathologically diagnosed primary liver carcinoma had their tumors surgically resected. Hepatocellular carcinoma (four) or combined HCC and intrahepatic cholangiocarcinoma (one) was present in the five patients, who were three men and two women aged 30 to 69 years. The five patients had tumors staged T1-T3 N0M0, with maximum diameters ranging from about 4.2 to 11 cm. Samples yielded roughly 3.5 to 7.5 million productive TCRbeta reads; read depth did not differ significantly between tissue types. The study combined TCRbeta repertoire sequencing, expression microarrays and whole-exome sequencing across five regions of each liver tumor, with adjacent normal tissue and blood. A total of about 35 specimens from 5 patients, comprising roughly 25 tumor regions, 5 adjacent noncancerous liver tissues and 5 peripheral blood samples, were covered by TCRbeta repertoire sequencing. Repertoires from technical replicates were highly reproducible, with mean shared-clone rates about 0.86 and correlation coefficients above 0.95. What the authors observed across the whole study: Consistent with antigen-driven expansion, pairs of tumor regions showed higher repertoire overlap (mean roughly 36%) than either tumor-adjacent pairs (approximately 17%) or tumor-blood pairs (roughly 14%). Bulk unsorted samples precluded comparing CD4+ and CD8+ T cell repertoires. Because only the TCR beta chain was sequenced and unpaired alpha chains were not captured, true repertoire diversity is likely underestimated. The study included only four to six patients, and the authors note findings should be validated in a larger study. Compared with blood, tumors had a significantly larger share of the repertoire taken up by the top 250 clones (p = 0.039).

Concerning this clonotype itself: The clone's antigen remains unknown. At one boundary the junction diverges from the germline segment, which might be a read error.

TCRbeta-specific cDNA was reverse-transcribed from around 500 ng total RNA using a constant-region primer and ProtoScript II reverse transcriptase. Construction of the TCRbeta libraries relied on three nested rounds of multiplex PCR, following a slightly modified ARM-PCR procedure. Sample barcodes and Illumina adapters were added in a final 25-cycle PCR using Deep VentR polymerase. Before sequencing, amplicons of 200-500 bp were purified from gel using a QIAquick gel extraction kit. An Illumina HiSeq 2500 was used to sequence the TCRbeta amplicons with 250-bp paired-end reads. In the source study's methods: Reads were quality-trimmed with Trimmomatic v0.33, and paired reads were merged with FLASH v1.2.11 to recover full CDR3 sequences. V, D and J germline segments were assigned to the rearranged TCRbeta sequences by MiGEC v1.2.1b. VDJtools v1.0.0 computed clonotype statistics and Shannon-Wiener diversity indices. Except for diversity analysis, only the 250 most abundant clonotypes of each sample were used in subsequent analyses to reduce sampling bias. TCRdb's own reprocessing of the public reads used fastp at Q25 and MiXCR and kept productive beta chains. Entries that share a CDR3 protein sequence are merged under the most common genes and DNA. TCRdb's processing, not the study's, gives the V and J calls here. This sample holds roughly 330,000 distinct CDR3 sequences; less than 65% were observed only once. The leading ten clones occupy approximately 5.9% of the sample.

TRIzol reagent was used to extract blood RNA from unsorted whole blood, while the DNeasy Blood & Tissue kit provided the germline DNA. Patients had chronic HBV infection and were treatment-naive at sampling. Around 3.9 milliliters of peripheral blood were collected into K2EDTA tubes before surgery. This receptor was obtained from a man aged 35 to 55 with primary liver carcinoma and hepatitis B virus infection. The material sequenced was peripheral blood.

The CDR3 in this case is CASSLASFLRGSGANVLTF. The DNA is as follows: TGTGCCAGCAGCTTAGCCTCATTTCTGAGGGGATCTGGTGCCAACGTCCTGACTTTC. This chain is built from TRBV11-2 and TRBJ2-6; the D gene is perhaps TRBD1 or TRBD2, each of them matching over 5 bases. The CDR3 holds 19 amino acids from the cysteine to the phenylalanine. Left in the record is the CDR3 DNA by itself, 57 bases read in frame from the first base. Sequences SGHAT (CDR1) and FQNNGV (CDR2) are obtained from the germline V gene.